One and the same sample provided the 24 T cell receptor beta chains below, sequenced in a study of blood T cells in healthy people across ages. A sample-barcoded 5' primer and a J-beta primer mix were used in a second PCR of about 7 to 12 cycles. TCRdb reprocessed the 5' RACE reads via MiXCR and lists one record per CDR3 protein. The sample contains about 650,000 distinct CDR3 sequences, about 30% of which appear only once. The sample taken for sequencing was blood. All receptors come from a woman at least 80 years old in good health.

This clonotype occurred a few times. The rearrangement links TRBV20-1 to TRBJ1-2; TRBD1 agrees at 9 bases. The CDR3 totals 16 residues. The J segment lost 4 bases and the V segment lost 0 bases, leaving 9 bases of the junction unmatched. Germline assignment: CDR1 DFQATT and CDR2 SNEGSKA (reference sequence). CDR3 DNA sequence: TGCAGTGCTAGAGATCTGGGGACAGGGATCGGCTATGGCTACACCTTC. Residues: CSARDLGTGIGYGYTF.

At least ten counts were recorded for this clonotype. The V call is TRBV7-3, the J call TRBJ2-3; D might be TRBD2 (7 bases). The CDR3 consists of 14 residues. Germline V gene lookup returns CDR1 SGHTA and CDR2 FQGTGA. V was pared by 5 bases and J by 7 bases, with 16 bases between. For the CDR3, the DNA is TGTGCCAGCAGCGTAAGGGGGGGCGTGAATACGCAGTATTTT. This encodes CASSVRGGVNTQYF.

The V gene is TRBV5-1, the J gene TRBJ1-1, with a possible D match to TRBD1 (5 bases). The CDR3 has 14 residues. V was cut by 9 bases and J by 5 bases, with 20 bases left in between. The V gene's germline CDR1 is SGHRS and CDR2 YFSETQ. The chain's CDR3 is CATNPAGAGTEAFF. For the CDR3, the DNA is TGCGCCACCAACCCGGCCGGGGCAGGTACTGAAGCTTTCTTT.

Note on this clonotype: At one end, the junction sequence differs from germline, possibly due to a read error. The chain combines TRBV7-9 with TRBJ2-3; 9 positions match TRBD2. CDR1 is SEHNR and CDR2 is FQNEAQ in the germline V gene (reference sequence). The CDR3 is made up of 16 amino acids. The CDR3 loop reads CASSRLAGASTGTQYF. CDR3 DNA sequence: TGTGCCAGCAGCCGTTTAGCGGGGGCTAGCACAGGTACGCAGTATTTT.

Many counts were recorded for this clonotype. The chain is built from TRBV7-2 and TRBJ2-3; no clear D gene. CDR1 is SGHTA, CDR2 FQGNSA, per germline. This CDR3 is 15 amino acids long. V lost 5 bases and J lost 0, with 12 bases in between. In DNA form, the CDR3 reads TGTGCCAGCAGCCCGCTTGACCAGAGCACAGATACGCAGTATTTT. Translated: CASSPLDQSTDTQYF.

In its sample, this clonotype was seen once. A much more abundant neighbour one base away suggests this may be a read error. The chain joins TRBV18 to TRBJ1-5; 8 bases are a match to TRBD1. Looked up from germline, CDR1 is KGHSH and CDR2 is LQKENI. The CDR3 extends over 12 amino acids. CDR3 bases: TGTGCCGGCTCACCAGGGGGCGCATTCCAGCATTTT. This sequence encodes CAGSPGGAFQHF.

As for this clonotype: A much bigger clone sits one base away, suggesting this may be a read error. V usage is TRBV5-1 and J usage is TRBJ1-1; D ambiguous. This CDR3 has 14 residues. CDR1 is SGHRS and CDR2 is YFSETQ in the germline V gene. V was pared by 3 bases and J by 1 base, with 10 bases between. The CDR3 here is CASSWNPSNTEAFF. CDR3 nucleotides: TGCGCCAGCAGCTGGAACCCTTCGAACACTGAAGCTTTCTTT.

In its sample, this clonotype was seen many times. The chain combines TRBV29-1 with TRBJ1-2, with D perhaps TRBD1 (5 bases). CDR3 length: 13 residues. Trimming removed 7 bases from V and 8 bases from J, with 20 bases in between. CDR1 and CDR2 from the germline V gene are SQVTM and ANQGSEA. This CDR3 reads CSDVEGSPWGYTF. CDR3 nucleotides: TGCAGCGACGTGGAGGGGTCGCCTTGGGGCTACACCTTC.

Many counts were recorded for this clonotype. V usage is TRBV12-3 or TRBV12-4 and J usage is TRBJ2-3, with 7 positions matching TRBD1. The junction had 7 bases not matched to a gene; V was cut back by 7 bases and J by 0 bases. This CDR3 contains 15 residues. CDR3 in amino acids: CASISDRYSTDTQYF. The CDR3 bases are TGTGCCAGCATTTCGGACAGGTATAGCACAGATACGCAGTATTTT.

With respect to this clonotype: This clone may be a read error of a much larger clone one base away. This rearrangement joins TRBV25-1 to TRBJ2-3, with 9 nucleotides matching TRBD2. In germline, CDR1 is MGHDK, CDR2 SYGVNS. CDR3 size: 16 residues. For the CDR3, the DNA is TGTGCCAGCAGTGAAGCTAGCGGGGCTAGCACAGGTACGCAGTATTTT. It specifies CASSEASGASTGTQYF.

Concerning this clonotype: Possible read error: a much larger clone is one base away. This sequence joins TRBV28 and TRBJ2-3; 7 nucleotides line up with TRBD2. The CDR3 runs to 16 residues. The germline V gene encodes CDR1 MDHEN and CDR2 SYDVKM. As DNA, the CDR3 is TGTACCAGCAGTTCCTCCACTAGCGCCAGCACAGATACGCAGTATTTT. Translation gives CTSSSSTSASTDTQYF.

As concerns this clonotype: The CDR3 end shows no conserved phenylalanine or tryptophan, and so a read error is likely. The CDR3 loop reads CASSLGTGLGELFL. The CDR3 DNA follows: TGTGCCAGCAGCCTCGGGACAGGGCTCGGGGAGCTGTTTTTG. V and J are TRBV11-1 and TRBJ2-2; 9 bases align to TRBD1. The germline V gene encodes CDR1 SGHAT and CDR2 FQDESV (reference sequence). The CDR3 is made up of 14 amino acids. Unmatched junction bases numbered 5, after V lost 5 bases and J lost 7 bases.

The V call is TRBV20-1, the J call TRBJ2-5; TRBD2 might be the D (5 bases). The end of the DNA is better explained by TRBJ2-1, so the J call may be wrong. This CDR3 contains 15 residues. The germline CDR1 and CDR2 sequences are DFQATT and SNEGSKA (reference sequence). CDR3 sequence reads: CSASHGVRFQETQFF. CDR3 in DNA: TGCAGTGCAAGCCACGGGGTCCGATTCCAAGAGACCCAGTTCTTC.

This clonotype was picked up many times. V is TRBV5-4 and J is TRBJ2-5; D is unclear. Germline values: CDR1 SGHNT, CDR2 YYREEE (reference sequence). The CDR3 covers 14 residues. Between the trimmed V and J ends, which lost 0 bases and 4 bases, there was a span of 10 bases. CDR3 amino acids: CASSLGGRLETQYF. The CDR3 DNA reads TGTGCCAGCAGCTTGGGTGGCAGGTTAGAGACCCAGTACTTC.

This clonotype has ten or more counts. The rearrangement uses TRBV2 and TRBJ2-3; D perhaps matches TRBD1 (6 bases). The V and J ends lost 4 bases and 2 bases respectively, with 16 bases between them. CDR3 size: 16 residues. Germline CDR1 is SNHLY and CDR2 is FYNNEI. The CDR3 DNA follows: TGTGCCAGCAGTGGGACAGTCTCTCTCCACACAGATACGCAGTATTTT. Encoded protein: CASSGTVSLHTDTQYF. The full variable domain, its missing parts supplied by reference TRBV2 and TRBJ2-3, is EPEVTQTPSHQVTQMGQEVILRCVPISNHLYFYWYRQILGQKVEFLVSFYNNEISEKSEIFDDQFSVERPDGSNFTLKIRSTKLEDSAMYFCASSGTVSLHTDTQYFGPGTRLTVL.

This sequence joins TRBV7-3 and TRBJ2-3; 11 nucleotides line up with TRBD2. J gave up 0 bases and V 5 bases, and 4 bases lay outside the gene matches. The CDR3 runs 16 residues. Germline V CDR1 and CDR2: SGHTA, FQGTGA. Here the CDR3 reads CASSKTSGGSTDTQYF. The CDR3 nucleotides are TGTGCCAGCAGCAAAACTAGCGGGGGTAGCACAGATACGCAGTATTTT.

This chain's CDR3 is CASSPLSPANYGYTF. CDR3 nucleotide sequence: TGTGCCAGCAGCCCCCTCTCGCCAGCCAACTATGGCTACACCTTC. The chain has TRBV2 and TRBJ1-2; D unclear. Trimming pared 6 bases from V and 2 bases from J, leaving 16 bases between. The CDR3 runs 15 residues. CDR1 is SNHLY, CDR2 FYNNEI, per germline. Based on the CDR3 plus reference TRBV2 and TRBJ1-2, the full variable domain is EPEVTQTPSHQVTQMGQEVILRCVPISNHLYFYWYRQILGQKVEFLVSFYNNEISEKSEIFDDQFSVERPDGSNFTLKIRSTKLEDSAMYFCASSPLSPANYGYTFGSGTRLTVV.

V gene TRBV6-1 combines with J gene TRBJ1-1; no firm D call. The CDR3 extends over 15 amino acids. The germline CDR1 and CDR2 sequences are MNHNS and SASEGT. Trimming cost V 7 bases and J 1 base, with 16 bases left between them. The CDR3 here is CASNPARAGNTEAFF. The CDR3 coding sequence is TGTGCCAGCAACCCAGCTCGGGCGGGGAACACTGAAGCTTTCTTT.

This clonotype appeared many times. The chain couples TRBV20-1 to TRBJ2-5, with D possibly matching TRBD2 (7 bases). The CDR3 contains 14 residues. Trimming took 0 bases from V and 5 from J, leaving 13 bases between them. The V gene's germline CDR1 is DFQATT and CDR2 SNEGSKA (reference sequence). The CDR3 sequence is CSARDRGAMETQYF. The CDR3 coding sequence is TGCAGTGCTAGAGATCGGGGGGCCATGGAGACCCAGTACTTC.

This clonotype was observed a few times. This chain links TRBV30 with TRBJ2-1; 10 bases are a match to TRBD2. V dropped 2 bases and J dropped 7; count of bases not matched to a gene: 8. CDR1 GTSNPN and CDR2 SVGIG come from the germline V gene (reference sequence). CDR3 length equals 15 residues. CDR3 sequence reads: CAWSRLAGVVNEQFF. The CDR3 DNA reads TGTGCCTGGAGTCGACTAGCGGGCGTGGTGAATGAGCAGTTCTTC.

This clonotype appeared many times. This sequence joins TRBV7-2 and TRBJ2-3, with D perhaps matching TRBD1 or TRBD2 (5 bases each). The CDR3 contains 16 residues. V dropped 1 base and J dropped 2 bases, with 13 bases sitting between them. CDR1 SGHTA and CDR2 FQGNSA come from the germline V gene. Here the CDR3 reads CASSLVGVVNTDTQYF. The CDR3 nucleotides read TGTGCCAGCAGCTTAGTGGGGGTAGTTAACACAGATACGCAGTATTTT.

This clonotype has a count of ten or more. This sequence joins TRBV3-1 and TRBJ2-1; TRBD1 aligns across 10 bases. Per germline, CDR1 LGHDT and CDR2 YNNKEL (reference sequence). Germline trimming cut 3 bases from V and 4 bases from J; bases unmatched to any gene: 6. The CDR3 loop spans 16 amino acids. CDR3 DNA: TGTGCCAGCAGCCAGCAGCGGACAGGGGGTTACAATGAGCAGTTCTTC. As protein: CASSQQRTGGYNEQFF.

Ten or more counts support this clonotype. The gene calls are TRBV28 and TRBJ2-3; the match to TRBD2 covers 10 bases. This CDR3 has 16 amino acids. Germline CDR1 MDHEN, CDR2 SYDVKM. With V trimmed by 5 bases and J by 12 bases, 17 bases remained unmatched. DNA of the CDR3: TGTGCCAGCAGTGATACACAAACCCGACTAGCGGGTGCCCAGTATTTT. Protein product: CASSDTQTRLAGAQYF.

This clonotype showed up many times. The V call is TRBV18, the J call TRBJ1-1; tentative D call: TRBD1 (5 bases). V shed 6 bases and J shed 1 base, with 9 bases lying between them. Germline CDR1 KGHSH, CDR2 LQKENI. CDR3 size: 13 residues. The CDR3 spells CASSLQENTEAFF. CDR3 nucleotide sequence: TGTGCCAGCTCCCTACAGGAGAACACTGAAGCTTTCTTT.